The entry below describes one T cell receptor beta chain. Profiling relied on immunoSEQ multiplex PCR, and the TCRdb table lists in-frame clones only, not all of them. This repertoire shows 50,000 or so clones, around 90% found once; its top ten account for 13%. There are 15 residues in the CDR3. V lost 6 bases and J lost 0, with 14 bases in between. The V gene's germline CDR1 is MRHNA and CDR2 SNTAGT. This specimen comes from a study of blood T cell repertoires in COVID-19. The material sequenced was peripheral blood. The clonotype originates from a man at least 80 years old with acute or convalescent COVID-19. The chain couples TRBV6-4 to TRBJ1-2; a possible D gene is TRBD1 (6 bases). The CDR3 DNA is TGTGCCAGCAGATCGGGACACCCCTCTAACTATGGCTACACCTTC. Translation gives CASRSGHPSNYGYTF.